These T cell receptor beta chains were read from a single sample in a study of cytomegalovirus exposure and HLA in healthy donors. Sequencing was performed with immunoSEQ multiplex PCR; in TCRdb, only in-frame clones are kept and a portion is missing. There are approximately 160,000 clones in the sample; approximately 86% occur only once, and approximately 2.2% lies in the top ten. The sample taken for sequencing was PBMCs. These receptors were taken from a young woman in good health and CMV-seronegative. CDR3s leave out the opening cysteine and the closing phenylalanine or tryptophan.

j_call v_call cdr3_aa
TRBJ2-1 TRBV7-8 ASSSDLHHNEQF
TRBJ1-4 TRBV5-6 ASGRAYNEKLF
TRBJ2-1 TRBV28 ASSHRVRSYNEQF
TRBJ1-2 TRBV30 AWTGRAVGGYT
TRBJ2-7 TRBV6-5 ASSYAGGEY
TRBJ1-2 TRBV11-3 ASSFDTLLGCDYGYT
TRBJ1-1 TRBV9 ASSVAGSMNTEAF
TRBJ1-1 TRBV7-6 ASSLNRGVNTEAF
TRBJ2-7 TRBV6-5 ASSYLGVYEQY
TRBJ2-2 TRBV5-6 ASSALAEANTGELF
TRBJ2-2 TRBV7-2 ASSSAGPGELF
TRBJ2-2 TRBV7-9 ASSLIRGHTGELF
TRBJ1-1 TRBV29-1 SVPPDRGLNTEAF
TRBJ2-1 TRBV7-9 ASSFAGPSYNEQF
TRBJ2-7 TRBV5-1 ASSLGQAGWYEQY
TRBJ2-1 TRBV30 AWSPSGGREQF
TRBJ2-7 TRBV11-2 ASSLAGVSYEQY
TRBJ1-6 TRBV2 ASRGTGNYNSPLH
TRBJ2-1 TRBV5-1 ASSIASGSSYNEQF
TRBJ1-2 TRBV7-2 ASSAYTGKGYT
TRBJ1-5 TRBV30 AWKGEGQPQH
TRBJ2-4 TRBV6-5 ASSRQGIGKNIQY
TRBJ1-1 TRBV10-2 ASRPRGGFTEAF
TRBJ2-2 TRBV19 ASSSHRTGELF
TRBJ2-7 TRBV9 ASSVETGGLYEQY
TRBJ1-4 TRBV5-6 ASSLLTGKLF
TRBJ1-5 TRBV6-4 ASSVETGVQPQH
TRBJ2-5 TRBV13 ASSFSSARETQY
TRBJ1-5 TRBV15 ATSGAAPNQPQH
TRBJ1-1 TRBV4-1 ASRHRAVRNTEAF
TRBJ1-2 TRBV7-9 ATNPDSGRDGAGYGYT
TRBJ1-2 TRBV15 ATSLLENGYT
TRBJ1-2 TRBV19 ASSIAEGARGYT
TRBJ2-1 TRBV30 AWSAQGGEQF